This entry is about one TCR beta chain. The sample is drawn from a study of T cell responses to AZD1222 COVID-19 vaccine. Trimming pared 6 bases from V and 2 bases from J, leaving 15 bases between. CDR1 MNHEY and CDR2 SVGAGI come from the germline V gene. CDR3 size: 15 residues. Sequencing was performed with immunoSEQ multiplex PCR; in TCRdb, only in-frame clones are kept and a portion is missing. Of 150,000 to 160,000 clones in the sample, more than 85% were seen once. The material was peripheral blood, obtained after recovery from COVID-19. This receptor was taken from an adult who had recovered from COVID-19. V and J are TRBV6-5 and TRBJ2-3; no clear D. The CDR3 loop is CASSVSSALTDTQYF. The CDR3 DNA reads as TGTGCCAGCAGCGTCAGCAGCGCCCTCACAGATACGCAGTATTTT.